These 7 T cell receptor beta chains were all obtained from the same sample, sequenced in a study of shared clonotypes between healthy human individuals. Sequenced by immunoSEQ multiplex PCR; TCRdb stores in-frame clones only, minus some. The sample gives roughly 2.4 million clones, around 95% of which show up once; roughly 0.13% is in the top ten. Sequences were obtained from naive CD4+ T cells sorted from blood. Subset: CD45RA+ positively selected. Source of these receptors: a man between 18 and 35 years old in good health.

This chain links TRBV19 with TRBJ1-5, with unresolved D. Germline values: CDR1 LNHDA, CDR2 SQIVND (reference sequence). The CDR3 runs 15 residues. Between the trimmed V and J ends, which lost 6 bases and 7 bases, there was a span of 19 bases. In DNA form, the CDR3 reads TGTGCCAGTAGATATACGGGATCCCTGGGGCAGCCCCAGCATTTT. Translated, it gives CASRYTGSLGQPQHF.

The chain uses TRBV21-1 and TRBJ1-6. TRBV21-1 is flagged as a pseudogene. This CDR3 spans 17 amino acids. The CDR3 region is CASSNGIGGSYNSPLHF. DNA of the CDR3: TGTGCCAGCAGCAACGGAATTGGTGGGTCCTATAATTCACCCCTCCACTTT.

The chain couples TRBV10-3 to TRBJ1-2; D is unclear. The CDR3 extends over 14 amino acids. Trimming left V 3 bases short and J 9 bases short, with 17 bases between. The germline CDR1 and CDR2 sequences are ENHRY and SYGVKD. The CDR3 spells CAISDPGEWSSYTF. The DNA for the CDR3 is TGTGCCATCAGTGATCCGGGTGAGTGGAGTAGCTACACCTTC.

V is TRBV28 and J is TRBJ2-5; D remains ambiguous. This CDR3 comprises 11 residues. The V and J ends lost 7 bases and 5 bases respectively, with 8 bases between them. The germline CDR1 and CDR2 sequences are MDHEN and SYDVKM. This CDR3 reads CASTARETQYF. The CDR3 coding sequence is TGTGCCAGCACCGCGCGGGAGACCCAGTACTTC.

The chain links TRBV2 to TRBJ2-3; unclear D gene. The CDR3 sequence is 12 residues long. The V end lost 6 bases, the J end lost 5 bases, and 9 bases lay between the germline ends. Germline V gene lookup returns CDR1 SNHLY and CDR2 FYNNEI. The CDR3, as DNA: TGTGCCAGCAGGGCCGAAGGAGATACGCAGTATTTT. Encoded protein: CASRAEGDTQYF.

The chain links TRBV10-3 to TRBJ2-5; the D is unclear. Trimming pared 5 bases from V and 5 bases from J, leaving 9 bases between. This CDR3 has 12 amino acids. Germline assignment: CDR1 ENHRY and CDR2 SYGVKD. DNA of the CDR3: TGTGCCATCAGTTCACTCGGGGAGACCCAGTACTTC. This sequence encodes CAISSLGETQYF.

V gene TRBV5-5 combines with J gene TRBJ1-3; the D is unclear. The CDR3 contains 15 residues. Trimming removed 0 bases from V and 0 bases from J, with 7 bases in between. Looked up from germline, CDR1 is SGHKS and CDR2 is YYEKEE (reference sequence). CDR3 DNA sequence: TGTGCCAGCAGCTTGGGACTGAGCTCTGGAAACACCATATATTTT. It encodes CASSLGLSSGNTIYF.